These T cell receptor beta chains were read from a single sample in a study of Graves' ophthalmopathy and Graves' hyperthyroidism. MiXCR, applied by TCRdb to the multiplex PCR reads, yields one record per CDR3 protein. The sample consists of approximately 210,000 distinct CDR3 sequences, 20% to 25% of them appearing once. Sequencing was performed on peripheral blood. All receptors derive from a woman aged 45-59 years with Graves' ophthalmopathy. CDR3s include the opening cysteine and the closing phenylalanine or tryptophan. A D gene is named only where the DNA matches it firmly. Size tells how often a clone was seen (once, few, many) or the class of an expanded clone, and some rows leave it out.

v_call: TRBV29-1
j_call: TRBJ2-7
clone_size: many
cdr3_length: 13
d_call: NA
cdr3_aa: CSVDLEGTYEQYF
cdr3_nt: TGCAGCGTTGATCTGGAGGGCACCTACGAGCAGTACTTC

v_call: TRBV6-2/TRBV6-3
j_call: TRBJ1-1
clone_size: many
cdr3_length: 15
d_call: NA
cdr3_aa: CASSSGGGLNTEAFF
cdr3_nt: TGTGCCAGCAGTTCTGGCGGAGGGCTGAACACTGAAGCTTTCTTT

v_call: TRBV20-1
j_call: TRBJ2-7
clone_size: many
cdr3_length: 13
d_call: NA
cdr3_aa: CSAREGGGYEQYF
cdr3_nt: TGCAGTGCTAGAGAAGGGGGTGGATACGAGCAGTACTTC

v_call: TRBV7-2
j_call: TRBJ2-3
clone_size: many
cdr3_length: 14
d_call: NA
cdr3_aa: CASSLRLRSDTQYF
cdr3_nt: TGTGCCAGCAGCCTTAGACTTCGGTCGGATACGCAGTATTTT

v_call: TRBV6-5
j_call: TRBJ2-4
clone_size: many
cdr3_length: 16
d_call: TRBD2
cdr3_aa: CASVRSGGLAKNIQYF
cdr3_nt: TGTGCCAGCGTTCGTTCGGGGGGACTAGCCAAAAACATTCAGTACTTC

v_call: TRBV2
j_call: TRBJ2-4
clone_size: NA
cdr3_length: 14
d_call: TRBD1
cdr3_aa: CASSGGQGGNIQYF
cdr3_nt: TGTGCCAGCAGTGGGGGACAGGGCGGAAACATTCAGTACTTC

v_call: TRBV7-6
j_call: TRBJ2-7
clone_size: many
cdr3_length: 12
d_call: NA
cdr3_aa: CASSLGGHEQYF
cdr3_nt: TGTGCCAGCAGCTTAGGGGGCCACGAGCAGTACTTC

v_call: TRBV6-1
j_call: TRBJ2-7
clone_size: many
cdr3_length: 15
d_call: NA
cdr3_aa: CASSEISGHYYEQYF
cdr3_nt: TGTGCCAGCAGTGAGATTAGTGGCCACTACTACGAGCAGTACTTC

v_call: TRBV29-1
j_call: TRBJ2-7
clone_size: many
cdr3_length: 13
d_call: TRBD1
cdr3_aa: CSVGTASSYEQYF
cdr3_nt: TGCAGCGTAGGGACAGCTAGCTCCTACGAGCAGTACTTC

v_call: TRBV20-1
j_call: TRBJ2-7
clone_size: NA
cdr3_length: 12
d_call: NA
cdr3_aa: CSASPRGYEQYF
cdr3_nt: TGCAGTGCTTCCCCTCGGGGGTACGAGCAGTACTTC

v_call: TRBV25-1
j_call: TRBJ1-6
clone_size: many
cdr3_length: 15
d_call: TRBD1
cdr3_aa: CASTAGTGTNSPLHF
cdr3_nt: TGTGCCAGCACTGCCGGGACAGGGACGAATTCACCCCTCCACTTT

v_call: TRBV12-3/TRBV12-4
j_call: TRBJ1-1
clone_size: many
cdr3_length: 13
d_call: NA
cdr3_aa: CASSLGVRTEAFF
cdr3_nt: TGTGCCAGCAGTTTAGGGGTCCGCACTGAAGCTTTCTTT

v_call: TRBV7-2
j_call: TRBJ2-7
clone_size: many
cdr3_length: 14
d_call: NA
cdr3_aa: CASSFGTTTYEQYF
cdr3_nt: TGTGCCAGCAGCTTTGGGACGACCACATACGAGCAGTACTTC

v_call: TRBV20-1
j_call: TRBJ1-1
clone_size: many
cdr3_length: 11
d_call: NA
cdr3_aa: CSARDSVEAFF
cdr3_nt: TGCAGTGCTAGAGATAGCGTCGAAGCTTTCTTT